Listed below are T cell receptor beta chains from one sample, sequenced in a study of blood T cell repertoires in COVID-19. Sequencing used immunoSEQ multiplex PCR; TCRdb keeps in-frame clones, though not all of them. Of 150,000 to 200,000 clones in the sample, about 90% were seen once. Sequencing was done on a sample of PBMCs or T cells enriched from blood (not recorded which). All receptors come from a human donor with acute COVID-19. The donor label of this sample is uncertain. CDR3s include the opening cysteine and the closing phenylalanine or tryptophan. D genes are given only for firm matches. Clone size is stated in some rows and not others, as once, few, many or a class when expanded.

cdr3_aa: CARRRGASYEQYF
cdr3_nt: TGCGCCAGAAGGCGGGGGGCCTCCTACGAGCAGTACTTC
clone_size: -
j_call: TRBJ2-7
d_call: TRBD2
v_call: TRBV5-1

cdr3_aa: CAISVGAGVTDTQYF
cdr3_nt: TGTGCCATCAGTGTAGGAGCGGGGGTTACAGATACGCAGTATTTT
clone_size: -
j_call: TRBJ2-3
d_call: TRBD2
v_call: TRBV10-3

cdr3_aa: CASSSTGNSGNTIYF
cdr3_nt: TGTGCCAGCAGCAGTACAGGAAACTCTGGAAACACCATATATTTT
clone_size: -
j_call: TRBJ1-3
d_call: -
v_call: TRBV7-3

cdr3_aa: CASSPAGARNSPLHF
cdr3_nt: TGTGCCAGCAGTCCGGCGGGGGCGCGGAATTCACCCCTCCACTTT
clone_size: -
j_call: TRBJ1-6
d_call: -
v_call: TRBV27

cdr3_aa: CASSHPTSGASHTQYF
cdr3_nt: TGTGCCAGCAGCCATCCGACTAGCGGGGCTTCACATACGCAGTATTTT
clone_size: -
j_call: TRBJ2-3
d_call: TRBD2
v_call: TRBV3-1/TRBV3-2

cdr3_aa: CASSPNRVNTGELFF
cdr3_nt: TGTGCCAGCAGTCCCAACCGGGTCAACACCGGGGAGCTGTTTTTT
clone_size: -
j_call: TRBJ2-2
d_call: -
v_call: TRBV27

cdr3_aa: CASSLRRPSNQPQHF
cdr3_nt: TGTGCCAGCAGCTTAAGGAGGCCTAGCAATCAGCCCCAGCATTTT
clone_size: -
j_call: TRBJ1-5
d_call: -
v_call: TRBV14

cdr3_aa: CASSVTGTTDTQYF
cdr3_nt: TGTGCCAGCAGTGTGACAGGCACCACAGATACGCAGTATTTT
clone_size: -
j_call: TRBJ2-3
d_call: -
v_call: TRBV2

cdr3_aa: CASSPGTSGVNEQFF
cdr3_nt: TGTGCCAGCAGCCCCGGGACTAGCGGGGTCAATGAGCAGTTCTTC
clone_size: few
j_call: TRBJ2-1
d_call: TRBD2
v_call: TRBV6-2/TRBV6-3

cdr3_aa: CSVEEPARKLFF
cdr3_nt: TGCAGCGTTGAAGAGCCAGCGCGAAAACTGTTTTTT
clone_size: -
j_call: TRBJ1-4
d_call: -
v_call: TRBV29-1

cdr3_aa: CASSPTVEANTEAFF
cdr3_nt: TGTGCCAGCTCACCTACCGTGGAGGCGAACACTGAAGCTTTCTTT
clone_size: -
j_call: TRBJ1-1
d_call: -
v_call: TRBV18

cdr3_aa: CASSEGQRDEKLFF
cdr3_nt: TGTGCCAGCAGTGAGGGTCAGAGGGATGAAAAACTGTTTTTT
clone_size: -
j_call: TRBJ1-4
d_call: -
v_call: TRBV2

cdr3_aa: CASRSTGNSPLHF
cdr3_nt: TGTGCCAGTAGATCGACAGGGAATTCACCCCTCCACTTT
clone_size: -
j_call: TRBJ1-6
d_call: TRBD1
v_call: TRBV19

cdr3_aa: CASSPRTGAGTGELFF
cdr3_nt: TGTGCCAGCAGCCCGAGGACAGGGGCGGGTACCGGGGAGCTGTTTTTT
clone_size: -
j_call: TRBJ2-2
d_call: TRBD1
v_call: TRBV7-8

cdr3_aa: CASTDRPTTLGGYTF
cdr3_nt: TGTGCCAGCACCGACAGGCCCACCACCCTAGGAGGCTACACCTTC
clone_size: -
j_call: TRBJ1-2
d_call: -
v_call: TRBV6-5

cdr3_aa: CASSPGRAGANVLTF
cdr3_nt: TGTGCCAGCAGCCCGGGGAGGGCTGGGGCCAACGTCCTGACTTTC
clone_size: -
j_call: TRBJ2-6
d_call: TRBD2
v_call: TRBV7-8

cdr3_aa: CASSSDRDRGLTNYGYTF
cdr3_nt: TGTGCCAGCAGCTCCGACCGGGACAGGGGGCTTACTAACTATGGCTACACCTTC
clone_size: -
j_call: TRBJ1-2
d_call: TRBD1
v_call: TRBV13

cdr3_aa: CATSDFGPTGQQGDTQYF
cdr3_nt: TGTGCCACCAGTGACTTTGGCCCGACAGGTCAACAGGGAGATACGCAGTATTTT
clone_size: -
j_call: TRBJ2-3
d_call: -
v_call: TRBV24-1

cdr3_aa: CASSRLGVDRQRKLFF
cdr3_nt: TGTGCCAGTAGCCGACTTGGGGTGGACAGGCAGAGAAAACTGTTTTTT
clone_size: -
j_call: TRBJ1-4
d_call: TRBD1
v_call: TRBV19

cdr3_aa: CASSQQGRNTEAFF
cdr3_nt: TGTGCCAGCTCACAACAGGGGCGGAACACTGAAGCTTTCTTT
clone_size: -
j_call: TRBJ1-1
d_call: TRBD1
v_call: TRBV18

cdr3_aa: CASSRGEADTQYF
cdr3_nt: TGCGCCAGCAGCCGGGGGGAAGCGGATACGCAGTATTTT
clone_size: -
j_call: TRBJ2-3
d_call: TRBD2
v_call: TRBV5-1

cdr3_aa: CASSYQYTDTQYF
cdr3_nt: TGTGCCAGCAGCTATCAGTACACAGATACGCAGTATTTT
clone_size: -
j_call: TRBJ2-3
d_call: -
v_call: TRBV7-3

cdr3_aa: CASSRSPYPNEKLFF
cdr3_nt: TGTGCCAGCAGTCGATCCCCCTACCCTAATGAAAAACTGTTTTTT
clone_size: -
j_call: TRBJ1-4
d_call: -
v_call: TRBV6-6

cdr3_aa: CAWSVSTEAFF
cdr3_nt: TGTGCCTGGAGTGTGAGCACTGAAGCTTTCTTT
clone_size: few
j_call: TRBJ1-1
d_call: -
v_call: TRBV30

cdr3_aa: CAWSAGVWSDTQYF
cdr3_nt: TGTGCCTGGAGTGCAGGGGTTTGGTCAGATACGCAGTATTTT
clone_size: -
j_call: TRBJ2-3
d_call: -
v_call: TRBV30

cdr3_aa: CASGQGPNEKLFF
cdr3_nt: TGTGCCAGCGGACAGGGACCAAATGAAAAACTGTTTTTT
clone_size: -
j_call: TRBJ1-4
d_call: TRBD1
v_call: TRBV9

cdr3_aa: CASSPRGGGYGYTF
cdr3_nt: TGTGCCAGCAGTCCCCGGGGGGGAGGCTATGGCTACACCTTC
clone_size: -
j_call: TRBJ1-2
d_call: -
v_call: TRBV27

cdr3_aa: CSVGEPGGTEAFF
cdr3_nt: TGCAGCGTTGGAGAGCCTGGGGGGACTGAAGCTTTCTTT
clone_size: -
j_call: TRBJ1-1
d_call: -
v_call: TRBV29-1

cdr3_aa: CASRLSERGVTYEQYF
cdr3_nt: TGTGCAAGTCGCTTATCGGAACGGGGTGTAACCTACGAGCAGTACTTC
clone_size: -
j_call: TRBJ2-7
d_call: -
v_call: TRBV12-2

cdr3_aa: CASSLTGRNYEQYF
cdr3_nt: TGTGCCAGCAGCCTAACAGGGCGAAACTACGAGCAGTACTTC
clone_size: -
j_call: TRBJ2-7
d_call: -
v_call: TRBV13

cdr3_aa: CTSSQEGEGGEKLFF
cdr3_nt: TGCACCAGCAGCCAAGAGGGGGAGGGAGGGGAAAAACTGTTTTTT
clone_size: -
j_call: TRBJ1-4
d_call: -
v_call: TRBV1

cdr3_aa: CASKGTGLYNEQFF
cdr3_nt: TGCGCCAGCAAGGGGACAGGGCTCTACAATGAGCAGTTCTTC
clone_size: -
j_call: TRBJ2-1
d_call: TRBD1
v_call: TRBV4-1

cdr3_aa: CASSLQGGIDGTEAFF
cdr3_nt: TGTGCCAGCTCACTACAAGGGGGAATTGATGGGACTGAAGCTTTCTTT
clone_size: -
j_call: TRBJ1-1
d_call: -
v_call: TRBV18

cdr3_aa: CASSSARARLIYGYTF
cdr3_nt: TGTGCCAGCAGTTCCGCCAGGGCCCGACTGATCTATGGCTACACCTTC
clone_size: -
j_call: TRBJ1-2
d_call: -
v_call: TRBV6-5

cdr3_aa: CASSFGLAEETQYF
cdr3_nt: TGTGCCAGCAGCTTCGGACTAGCGGAAGAGACCCAGTACTTC
clone_size: once
j_call: TRBJ2-5
d_call: TRBD2
v_call: TRBV7-3

cdr3_aa: CAPLLRGANEKLFF
cdr3_nt: TGTGCCCCCCTCTTGCGGGGGGCGAATGAAAAACTGTTTTTT
clone_size: -
j_call: TRBJ1-4
d_call: -
v_call: TRBV19

cdr3_aa: CASSLKTQGGSPLHF
cdr3_nt: TGTGCCAGCAGCTTGAAAACCCAAGGCGGTTCACCCCTCCACTTT
clone_size: -
j_call: TRBJ1-6
d_call: -
v_call: TRBV11-1

cdr3_aa: CASSADSSLNYGYTF
cdr3_nt: TGTGCCAGCAGCGCGGACAGCTCTCTTAACTATGGCTACACCTTC
clone_size: -
j_call: TRBJ1-2
d_call: -
v_call: TRBV9

cdr3_aa: CASSGDSLYGYTF
cdr3_nt: TGTGCCAGTAGTGGGGACAGTCTCTATGGCTACACCTTC
clone_size: -
j_call: TRBJ1-2
d_call: TRBD1
v_call: TRBV19

cdr3_aa: CASSSEGGREQFF
cdr3_nt: TGTGCCAGCAGCTCAGAGGGTGGCAGGGAGCAGTTCTTC
clone_size: -
j_call: TRBJ2-1
d_call: -
v_call: TRBV9

cdr3_aa: CASSSPMGAHTDTQYF
cdr3_nt: TGCGCCAGCAGCTCCCCGATGGGGGCCCACACAGATACGCAGTATTTT
clone_size: few
j_call: TRBJ2-3
d_call: -
v_call: TRBV4-1

cdr3_aa: CASSRFGQTGQYF
cdr3_nt: TGTGCCAGCAGCCGATTTGGGCAGACCGGGCAGTACTTC
clone_size: -
j_call: TRBJ2-7
d_call: -
v_call: TRBV14

cdr3_aa: CASSQRLAGQETQYF
cdr3_nt: TGTGCCAGCAGCCAGCGACTAGCGGGTCAGGAGACCCAGTACTTC
clone_size: -
j_call: TRBJ2-5
d_call: TRBD2
v_call: TRBV14

cdr3_aa: CASSIPTGSGANVLTF
cdr3_nt: TGTGCCAGTAGTATTCCAACAGGGTCTGGGGCCAACGTCCTGACTTTC
clone_size: -
j_call: TRBJ2-6
d_call: -
v_call: TRBV19

cdr3_aa: CASSRSITTGGPRGETQYF
cdr3_nt: TGTGCCAGCAGTCGGTCAATCACAACAGGGGGCCCGAGGGGGGAGACCCAGTACTTC
clone_size: -
j_call: TRBJ2-5
d_call: TRBD1
v_call: TRBV6-6

cdr3_aa: CAWSVRGYNEQFF
cdr3_nt: TGTGCCTGGAGTGTACGAGGGTACAATGAGCAGTTCTTC
clone_size: few
j_call: TRBJ2-1
d_call: -
v_call: TRBV30

cdr3_aa: CASSEARGQGLHEQYF
cdr3_nt: TGTGCCAGCAGTGAAGCCCGAGGACAGGGTCTACACGAGCAGTACTTC
clone_size: -
j_call: TRBJ2-7
d_call: TRBD1
v_call: TRBV6-1

cdr3_aa: CASAQPQGHEQYF
cdr3_nt: TGTGCCAGCGCCCAACCGCAGGGGCACGAGCAGTACTTC
clone_size: -
j_call: TRBJ2-7
d_call: -
v_call: TRBV3-1/TRBV3-2

cdr3_aa: CASSEGLAGTDTQYF
cdr3_nt: TGTGCCAGCAGTGAGGGACTAGCGGGGACAGATACGCAGTATTTT
clone_size: once
j_call: TRBJ2-3
d_call: TRBD2
v_call: TRBV2

cdr3_aa: CASSTGGRTFWEQYF
cdr3_nt: TGTGCCAGCAGTACGGGGGGACGGACTTTTTGGGAGCAGTACTTC
clone_size: -
j_call: TRBJ2-7
d_call: TRBD2
v_call: TRBV6-5

cdr3_aa: CASSPSGQDNQPQHF
cdr3_nt: TGTGCCAGCAGCCCCTCGGGACAGGACAATCAGCCCCAGCATTTT
clone_size: -
j_call: TRBJ1-5
d_call: TRBD1
v_call: TRBV7-2

cdr3_aa: CASALPVRPSNEQFF
cdr3_nt: TGTGCCAGCGCCCTCCCGGTCCGCCCTTCCAATGAGCAGTTCTTC
clone_size: -
j_call: TRBJ2-1
d_call: -
v_call: TRBV18

cdr3_aa: CASSYSNGYGYTF
cdr3_nt: TGTGCCAGCAGTTACTCAAACGGCTATGGCTACACCTTC
clone_size: once
j_call: TRBJ1-2
d_call: -
v_call: TRBV6-6

cdr3_aa: CASSGRTVSNYGYTF
cdr3_nt: TGTGCCAGCAGTGGACGGACAGTATCTAACTATGGCTACACCTTC
clone_size: -
j_call: TRBJ1-2
d_call: -
v_call: TRBV7-9

cdr3_aa: CASSVGTGRSLGTEAFF
cdr3_nt: TGTGCCAGCAGTGTCGGGACAGGGCGGAGTTTGGGCACTGAAGCTTTCTTT
clone_size: -
j_call: TRBJ1-1
d_call: TRBD1
v_call: TRBV6-1

cdr3_aa: CASSLGGTVSFYGYTF
cdr3_nt: TGTGCCAGCAGCTTAGGGGGGACAGTGAGTTTCTATGGCTACACCTTC
clone_size: -
j_call: TRBJ1-2
d_call: TRBD1
v_call: TRBV7-8

cdr3_aa: CATQGQGGNEQFF
cdr3_nt: TGTGCAACCCAAGGACAGGGCGGTAATGAGCAGTTCTTC
clone_size: -
j_call: TRBJ2-1
d_call: TRBD1
v_call: TRBV15

cdr3_aa: CASSEVLDRGQTQYF
cdr3_nt: TGTGCCAGCAGTGAGGTCTTGGACAGGGGACAGACCCAGTACTTC
clone_size: -
j_call: TRBJ2-5
d_call: TRBD1
v_call: TRBV6-1

cdr3_aa: CATKQGGAGELFF
cdr3_nt: TGTGCCACAAAGCAGGGTGGGGCCGGGGAGCTGTTTTTT
clone_size: -
j_call: TRBJ2-2
d_call: -
v_call: TRBV19